This paragraph covers one T cell receptor (beta chain) sequence. These data are taken from a study of blood T cell repertoires in COVID-19. Study at large: The United States, Italy and Spain supplied acute and convalescent COVID-19 samples. Nucleic acid was either cDNA or gDNA, and it came from T cells, B-cell-depleted T cells, or PBMCs.

CDR3 size: 14 residues. After removal of 4 bases from V and 2 bases from J, the junction contained 4 bases not matched to a gene. Per the germline V gene, CDR1 is MDHEN and CDR2 is SYDVKM. As handled by the study authors: Amplification with reference gene primers provided the estimates of nucleated cell counts. Profiled with immunoSEQ multiplex PCR; TCRdb holds only in-frame clones, not every one. The V and J calls and clone size were taken over from that table, and D and trimming were inferred from the DNA. This table has some 150,000 clones, 80% to 85% appearing once. The chain has TRBV28 and TRBJ2-5, with 7 bases fitting TRBD1. Sample: peripheral blood. The sequence came from a human donor in a cohort sampled during active COVID-19. The CDR3 DNA reads as TGTGCCAGCAGTTCAGACAGGGAACAAGAGACCCAGTACTTC. It specifies CASSSDREQETQYF.